The clone carrying this TCR beta chain was detected only a few times. This specimen belongs to a study of T cells in Graves' hyperthyroidism and ophthalmopathy. Study details: Peripheral blood was drawn at first diagnosis, prior to all treatment.

TCR beta CDR3 region amplification was performed from RNA transcripts. First-round RT-PCR targeting the TCR CDR3 was performed with the HTBI primer set. From the multiplex PCR reads, TCRdb called clonotypes with MiXCR, one entry per CDR3 protein. The sample holds approximately 610,000 distinct CDR3 sequences; roughly 15% are singletons and the top ten take 3.5% to 4.5%. J gave up 5 bases and V 6 bases, and 7 bases lay outside the gene matches. The CDR3 contains 13 residues. Diagnostic decisions used clinical symptoms, serum thyroxine and TRAb, thyroid ultrasound and orbital computed tomography. The receptor's source is a woman between 35 and 50 years old with Graves' ophthalmopathy. Sequencing used blood. The chain couples TRBV12-3 or TRBV12-4 to TRBJ2-7; 7 nucleotides align to TRBD2. CDR3 protein: CASRKSGIDEQYF. In DNA, the CDR3 is TGTGCCAGCAGAAAAAGCGGGATTGACGAGCAGTACTTC.